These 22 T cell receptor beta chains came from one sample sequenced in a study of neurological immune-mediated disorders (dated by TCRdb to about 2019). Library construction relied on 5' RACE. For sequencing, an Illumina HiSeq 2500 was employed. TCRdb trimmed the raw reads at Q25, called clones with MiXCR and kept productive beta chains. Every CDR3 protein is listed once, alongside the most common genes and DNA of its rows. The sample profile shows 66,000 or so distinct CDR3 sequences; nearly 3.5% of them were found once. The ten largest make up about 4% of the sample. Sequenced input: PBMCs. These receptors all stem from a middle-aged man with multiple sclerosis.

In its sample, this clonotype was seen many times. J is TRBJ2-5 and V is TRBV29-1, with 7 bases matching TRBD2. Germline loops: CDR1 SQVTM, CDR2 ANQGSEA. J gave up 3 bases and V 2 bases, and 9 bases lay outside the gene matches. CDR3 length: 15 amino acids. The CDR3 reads CSVEWGLLAEETQYF. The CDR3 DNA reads TGCAGCGTTGAATGGGGTCTCCTAGCGGAAGAGACCCAGTACTTC. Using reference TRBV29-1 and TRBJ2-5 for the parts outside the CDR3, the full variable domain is SAVISQKPSRDICQRGTSLTIQCQVDSQVTMMFWYRQQPGQSLTLIATANQGSEATYESGFVIDKFPISRPNLTFSTLTVSNMSPEDSSIYLCSVEWGLLAEETQYFGPGTRLLVL.

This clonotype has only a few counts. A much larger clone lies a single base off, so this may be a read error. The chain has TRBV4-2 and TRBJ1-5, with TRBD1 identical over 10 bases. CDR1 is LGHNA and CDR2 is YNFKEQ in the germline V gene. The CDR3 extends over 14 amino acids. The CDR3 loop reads CASSQTGGSQPQNF. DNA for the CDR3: TGTGCCAGCAGCCAGACAGGGGGCAGTCAGCCCCAGAATTTT.

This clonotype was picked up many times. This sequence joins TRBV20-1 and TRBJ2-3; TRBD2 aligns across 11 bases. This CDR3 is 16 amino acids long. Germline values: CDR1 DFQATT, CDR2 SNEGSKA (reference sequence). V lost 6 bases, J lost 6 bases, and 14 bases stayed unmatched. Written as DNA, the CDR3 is TGCAGTGCCCTCATCGCGGGGACTAGCGGCTTCGATACGCAGTATTTT. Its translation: CSALIAGTSGFDTQYF.

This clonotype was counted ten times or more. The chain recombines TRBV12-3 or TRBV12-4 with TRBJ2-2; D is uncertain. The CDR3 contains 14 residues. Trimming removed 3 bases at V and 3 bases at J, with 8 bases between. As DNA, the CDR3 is TGTGCCAGCAGTTTTGACGGATACACCGGGGAGCTGTTTTTT. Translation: CASSFDGYTGELFF.

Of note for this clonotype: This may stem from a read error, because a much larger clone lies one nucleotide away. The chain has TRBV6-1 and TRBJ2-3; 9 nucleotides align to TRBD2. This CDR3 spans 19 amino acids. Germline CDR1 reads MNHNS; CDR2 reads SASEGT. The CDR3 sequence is CASSEVLSVAGVSTDKQYF. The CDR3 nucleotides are TGTGCCAGCAGTGAAGTTCTCTCGGTAGCGGGGGTTAGCACAGATAAGCAGTATTTT.

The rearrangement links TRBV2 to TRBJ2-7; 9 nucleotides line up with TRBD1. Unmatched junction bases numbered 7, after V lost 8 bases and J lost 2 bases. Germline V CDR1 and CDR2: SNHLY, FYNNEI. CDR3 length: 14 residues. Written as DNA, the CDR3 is TGTGCCAGCCAGGGTGACAGGGGGGCCTACGAGCAGTACTTC. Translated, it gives CASQGDRGAYEQYF. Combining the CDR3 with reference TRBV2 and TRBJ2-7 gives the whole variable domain EPEVTQTPSHQVTQMGQEVILRCVPISNHLYFYWYRQILGQKVEFLVSFYNNEISEKSEIFDDQFSVERPDGSNFTLKIRSTKLEDSAMYFCASQGDRGAYEQYFGPGTRLTVT.

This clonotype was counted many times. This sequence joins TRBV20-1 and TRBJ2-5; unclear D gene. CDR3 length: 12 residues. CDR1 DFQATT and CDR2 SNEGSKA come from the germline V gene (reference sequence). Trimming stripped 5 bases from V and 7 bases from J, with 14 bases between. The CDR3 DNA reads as TGCAGTGCTGGACCGCCGGACGGGACCCAGTACTTC. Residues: CSAGPPDGTQYF.

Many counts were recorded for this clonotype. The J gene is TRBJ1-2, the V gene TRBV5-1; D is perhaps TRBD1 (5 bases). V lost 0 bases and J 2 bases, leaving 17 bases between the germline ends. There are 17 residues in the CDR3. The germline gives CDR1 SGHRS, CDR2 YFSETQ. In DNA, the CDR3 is TGCGCCAGCAGCTTGGAGACAGTCCAAGGGTTCAACTATGGCTACACCTTC. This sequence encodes CASSLETVQGFNYGYTF. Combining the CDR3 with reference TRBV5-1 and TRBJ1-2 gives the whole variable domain KAGVTQTPRYLIKTRGQQVTLSCSPISGHRSVSWYQQTPGQGLQFLFEYFSETQRNKGNFPGRFSGRQFSNSRSEMNVSTLELGDSALYLCASSLETVQGFNYGYTFGSGTRLTVV.

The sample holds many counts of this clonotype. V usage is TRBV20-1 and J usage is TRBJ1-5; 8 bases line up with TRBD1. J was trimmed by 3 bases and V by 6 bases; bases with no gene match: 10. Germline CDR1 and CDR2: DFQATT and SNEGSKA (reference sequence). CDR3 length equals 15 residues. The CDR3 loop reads CSAGGVTGDNQPQHF. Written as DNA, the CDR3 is TGCAGTGCGGGGGGGGTGACAGGGGACAATCAGCCCCAGCATTTT.

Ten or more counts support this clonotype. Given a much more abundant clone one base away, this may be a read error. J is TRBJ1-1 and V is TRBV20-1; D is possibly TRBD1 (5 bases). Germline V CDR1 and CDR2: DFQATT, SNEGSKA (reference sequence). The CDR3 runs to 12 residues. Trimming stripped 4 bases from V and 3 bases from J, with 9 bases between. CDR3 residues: CSATKGDTEAFF. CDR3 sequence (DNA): TGCAGTGCTACCAAAGGGGACACTGAAGCTTTCTTT.

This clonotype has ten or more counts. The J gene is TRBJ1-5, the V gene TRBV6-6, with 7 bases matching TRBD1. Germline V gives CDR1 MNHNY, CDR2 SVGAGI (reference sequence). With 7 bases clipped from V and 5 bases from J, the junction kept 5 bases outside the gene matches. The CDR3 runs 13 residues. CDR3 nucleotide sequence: TGTGCCAGCACGGAAGGGGGCTATCAGCCCCAGCATTTT. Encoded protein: CASTEGGYQPQHF.

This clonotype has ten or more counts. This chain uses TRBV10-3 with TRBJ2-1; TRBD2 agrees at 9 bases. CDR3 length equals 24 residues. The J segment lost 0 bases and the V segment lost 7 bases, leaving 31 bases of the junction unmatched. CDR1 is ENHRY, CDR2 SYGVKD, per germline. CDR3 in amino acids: CAIKGASASLLAGTNISSYNEQFF. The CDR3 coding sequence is TGTGCCATCAAGGGCGCGTCGGCGTCCCTTCTAGCGGGGACCAATATAAGCTCCTACAATGAGCAGTTCTTC.

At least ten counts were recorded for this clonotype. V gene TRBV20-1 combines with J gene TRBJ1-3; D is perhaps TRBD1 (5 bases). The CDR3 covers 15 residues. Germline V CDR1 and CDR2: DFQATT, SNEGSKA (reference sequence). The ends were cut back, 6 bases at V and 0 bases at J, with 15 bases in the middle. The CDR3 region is CSAMVGGSSGNTIYF. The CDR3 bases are TGCAGTGCCATGGTGGGGGGATCCTCTGGAAACACCATATATTTT.

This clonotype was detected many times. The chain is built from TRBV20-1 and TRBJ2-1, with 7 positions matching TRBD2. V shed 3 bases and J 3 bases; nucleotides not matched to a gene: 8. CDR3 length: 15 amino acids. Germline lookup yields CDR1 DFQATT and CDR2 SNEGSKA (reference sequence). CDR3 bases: TGCAGTGCTAGTGCCGGGACTACGGGCTACAATGAGCAGTTCTTC. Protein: CSASAGTTGYNEQFF.

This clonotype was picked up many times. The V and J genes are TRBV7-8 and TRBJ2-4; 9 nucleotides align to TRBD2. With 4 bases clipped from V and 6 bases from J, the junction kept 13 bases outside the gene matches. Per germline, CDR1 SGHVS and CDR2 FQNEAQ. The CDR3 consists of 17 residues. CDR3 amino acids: CASSSEGREGQGNIQYF. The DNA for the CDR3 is TGTGCCAGCAGCTCAGAAGGGCGGGAGGGCCAGGGAAACATTCAGTACTTC.

CDR3 in DNA: TGTGCCAGCAGCCGGGAGGGCACTGAAGCTTTCTTT. Residues: CASSREGTEAFF. This chain connects TRBV3-1 to TRBJ1-1; unclear D gene. Germline V gene data show CDR1 as LGHDT and CDR2 as YNNKEL (reference sequence). This CDR3 has 12 residues. Trimming pared 4 bases from V and 4 bases from J, leaving 7 bases between.

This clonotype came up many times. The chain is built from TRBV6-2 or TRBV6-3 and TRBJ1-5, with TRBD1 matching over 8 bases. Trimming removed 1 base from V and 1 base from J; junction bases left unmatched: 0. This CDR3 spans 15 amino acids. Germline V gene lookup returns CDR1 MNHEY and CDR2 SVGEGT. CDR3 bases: TGTGCCAGCAGTTACTGGACAGGGAGCAATCAGCCCCAGCATTTT. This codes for CASSYWTGSNQPQHF.

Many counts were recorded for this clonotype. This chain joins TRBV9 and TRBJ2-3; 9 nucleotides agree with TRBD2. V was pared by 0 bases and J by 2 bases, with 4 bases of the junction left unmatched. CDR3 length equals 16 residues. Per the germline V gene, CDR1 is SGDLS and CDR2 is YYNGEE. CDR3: CASSVALAGPTDTQYF. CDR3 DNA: TGTGCCAGCAGCGTAGCGCTAGCGGGGCCCACAGATACGCAGTATTTT.

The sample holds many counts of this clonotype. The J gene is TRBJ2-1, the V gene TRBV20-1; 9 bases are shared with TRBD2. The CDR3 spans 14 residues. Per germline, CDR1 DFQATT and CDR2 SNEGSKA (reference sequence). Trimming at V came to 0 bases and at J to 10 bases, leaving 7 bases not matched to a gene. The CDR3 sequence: CSAREGGRAVEQFF. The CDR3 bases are TGCAGTGCTAGAGAAGGCGGGAGGGCCGTCGAGCAGTTCTTC.

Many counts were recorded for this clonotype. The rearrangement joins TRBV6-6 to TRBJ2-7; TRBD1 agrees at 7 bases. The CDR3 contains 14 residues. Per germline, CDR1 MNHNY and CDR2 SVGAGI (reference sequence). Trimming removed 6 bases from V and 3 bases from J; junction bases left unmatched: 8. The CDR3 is CASSSNRGSYEQYF. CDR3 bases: TGTGCCAGCAGCTCCAACAGGGGAAGCTACGAGCAGTACTTC.

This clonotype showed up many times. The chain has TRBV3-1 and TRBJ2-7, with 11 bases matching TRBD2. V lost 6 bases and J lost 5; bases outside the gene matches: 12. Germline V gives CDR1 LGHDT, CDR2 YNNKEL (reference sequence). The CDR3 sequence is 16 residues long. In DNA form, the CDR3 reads TGTGCCAGCAGTCCCACCTCTCCGGGACTAGCGGACGAGCAGTACTTC. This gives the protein CASSPTSPGLADEQYF.

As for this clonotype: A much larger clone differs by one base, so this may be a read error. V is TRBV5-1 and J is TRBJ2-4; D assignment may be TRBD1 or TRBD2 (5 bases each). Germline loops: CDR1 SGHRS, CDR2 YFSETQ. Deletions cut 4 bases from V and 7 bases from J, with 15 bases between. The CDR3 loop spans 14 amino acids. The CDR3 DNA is TGCGCCAGCAGCGGGGGAAAGGGGTTCAACATTCAGTACTTC. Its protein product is CASSGGKGFNIQYF.